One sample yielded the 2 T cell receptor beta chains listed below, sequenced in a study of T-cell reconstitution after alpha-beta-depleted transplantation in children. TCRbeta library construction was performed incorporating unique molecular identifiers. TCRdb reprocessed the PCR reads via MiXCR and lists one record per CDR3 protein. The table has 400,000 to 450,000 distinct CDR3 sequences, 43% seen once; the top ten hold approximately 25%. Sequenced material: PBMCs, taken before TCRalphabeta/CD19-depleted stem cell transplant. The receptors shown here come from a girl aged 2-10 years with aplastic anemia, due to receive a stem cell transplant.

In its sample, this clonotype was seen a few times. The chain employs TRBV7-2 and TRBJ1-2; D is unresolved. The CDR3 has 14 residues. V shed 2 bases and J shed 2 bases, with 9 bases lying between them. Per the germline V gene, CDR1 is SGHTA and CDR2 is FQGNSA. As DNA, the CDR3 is TGTGCCAGCAGCTTAAACGGACGAAACTATGGCTACACCTTC. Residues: CASSLNGRNYGYTF.

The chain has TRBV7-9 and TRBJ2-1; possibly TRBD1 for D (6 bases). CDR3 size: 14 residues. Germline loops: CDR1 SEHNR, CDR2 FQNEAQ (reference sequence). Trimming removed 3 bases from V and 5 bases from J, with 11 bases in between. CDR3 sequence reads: CASSFWDTDNEQFF. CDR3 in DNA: TGTGCCAGCAGCTTTTGGGACACGGACAATGAGCAGTTCTTC.